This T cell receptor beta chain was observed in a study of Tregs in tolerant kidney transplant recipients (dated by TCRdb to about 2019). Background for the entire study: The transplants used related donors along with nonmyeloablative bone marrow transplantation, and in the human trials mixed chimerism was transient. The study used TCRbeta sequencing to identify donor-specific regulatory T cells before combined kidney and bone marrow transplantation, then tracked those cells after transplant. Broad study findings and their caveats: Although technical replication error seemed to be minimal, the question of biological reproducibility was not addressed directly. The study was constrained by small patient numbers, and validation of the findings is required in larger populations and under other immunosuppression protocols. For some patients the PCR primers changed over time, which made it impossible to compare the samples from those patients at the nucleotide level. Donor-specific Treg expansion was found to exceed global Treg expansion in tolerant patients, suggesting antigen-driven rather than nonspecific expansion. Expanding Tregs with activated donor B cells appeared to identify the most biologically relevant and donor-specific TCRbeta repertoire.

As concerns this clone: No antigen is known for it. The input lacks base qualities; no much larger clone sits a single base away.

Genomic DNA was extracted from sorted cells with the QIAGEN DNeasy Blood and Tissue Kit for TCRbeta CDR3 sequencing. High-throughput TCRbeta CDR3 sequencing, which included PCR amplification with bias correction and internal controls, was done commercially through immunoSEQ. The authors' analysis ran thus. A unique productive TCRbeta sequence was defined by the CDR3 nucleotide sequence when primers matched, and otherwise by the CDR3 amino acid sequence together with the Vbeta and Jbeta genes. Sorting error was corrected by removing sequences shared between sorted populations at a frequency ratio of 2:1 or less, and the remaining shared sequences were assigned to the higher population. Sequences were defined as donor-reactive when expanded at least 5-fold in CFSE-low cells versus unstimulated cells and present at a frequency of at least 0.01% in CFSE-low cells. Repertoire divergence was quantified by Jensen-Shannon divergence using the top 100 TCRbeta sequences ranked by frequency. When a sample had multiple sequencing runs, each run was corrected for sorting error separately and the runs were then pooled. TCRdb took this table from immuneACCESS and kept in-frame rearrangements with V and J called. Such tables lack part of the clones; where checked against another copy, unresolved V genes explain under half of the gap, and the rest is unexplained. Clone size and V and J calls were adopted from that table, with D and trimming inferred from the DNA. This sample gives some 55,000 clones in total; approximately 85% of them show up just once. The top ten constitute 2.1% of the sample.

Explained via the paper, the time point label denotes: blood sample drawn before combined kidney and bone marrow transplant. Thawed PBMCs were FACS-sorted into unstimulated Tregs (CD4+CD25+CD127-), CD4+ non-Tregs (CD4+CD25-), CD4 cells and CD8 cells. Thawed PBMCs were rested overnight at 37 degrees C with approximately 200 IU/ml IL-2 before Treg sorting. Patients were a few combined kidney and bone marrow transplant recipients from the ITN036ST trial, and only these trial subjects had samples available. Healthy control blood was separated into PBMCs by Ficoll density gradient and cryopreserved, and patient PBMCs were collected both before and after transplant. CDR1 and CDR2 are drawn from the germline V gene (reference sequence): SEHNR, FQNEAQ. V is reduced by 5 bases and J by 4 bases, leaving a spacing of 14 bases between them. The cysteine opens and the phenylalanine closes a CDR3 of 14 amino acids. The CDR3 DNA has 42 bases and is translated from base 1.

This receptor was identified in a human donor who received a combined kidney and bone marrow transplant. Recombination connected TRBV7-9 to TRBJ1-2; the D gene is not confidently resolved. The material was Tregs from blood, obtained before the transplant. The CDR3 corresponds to CASSLGGLSYGYTF. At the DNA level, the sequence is TGTGCCAGCAGCCTGGGTGGGCTGAGCTATGGCTACACCTTC.